The 27 T cell receptor beta chains below come from one sample, sequenced in a study of blood T cell repertoires in COVID-19. Only in-frame clones appear in the TCRdb table, and some are missing; sequencing was by immunoSEQ multiplex PCR. The table has about 300,000 clones, 70% to 90% seen once; the top ten hold 5.5% to 7%. The sequenced material came from peripheral blood. All receptors derive from a woman under 40 who had recovered from COVID-19.

V usage is TRBV5-1 and J usage is TRBJ1-1; TRBD1 is a possible D gene (5 bases). From germline, CDR1 is SGHRS and CDR2 YFSETQ. Trimming cost V 2 bases and J 1 base, with 9 bases left between them. The CDR3 is 14 amino acids. CDR3 DNA sequence: TGCGCCAGCAGCTTAGAAGGGGAGAACACTGAAGCTTTCTTT. It encodes CASSLEGENTEAFF. Variable domain in full (rest from reference TRBV5-1 and TRBJ1-1): KAGVTQTPRYLIKTRGQQVTLSCSPISGHRSVSWYQQTPGQGLQFLFEYFSETQRNKGNFPGRFSGRQFSNSRSEMNVSTLELGDSALYLCASSLEGENTEAFFGQGTRLTVV.

The genes are TRBV19 and TRBJ2-7; TRBD2 aligns across 13 bases. Germline V gene sequence: CDR1 LNHDA, CDR2 SQIVND (reference sequence). CDR3 length: 14 residues. V was pared by 9 bases and J by 3 bases, with 5 bases of the junction left unmatched. CDR3 amino acids: CASATSGGVYEQYF. CDR3 coding DNA: TGTGCCAGCGCAACTAGCGGGGGGGTCTACGAGCAGTACTTC.

The V gene is TRBV6-4, the J gene TRBJ2-3; 8 nucleotides align to TRBD2. Germline V gene data show CDR1 as MRHNA and CDR2 as SNTAGT. V was clipped by 3 bases and J by 0 bases; unmatched bases: 5. The CDR3 contains 16 residues. The CDR3 bases are TGTGCCAGCAGTGAAAGCAGCGGGGGTAGCACAGATACGCAGTATTTT. It specifies CASSESSGGSTDTQYF.

The chain is built from TRBV7-9 and TRBJ2-7; unclear D gene. The CDR3 consists of 13 residues. The V end was cut by 3 bases, the J end by 0 bases, with 6 bases between. In germline, CDR1 is SEHNR, CDR2 FQNEAQ (reference sequence). CDR3 nucleotide sequence: TGTGCCAGCAGCTTCAAGAGCTCCTACGAGCAGTACTTC. This sequence encodes CASSFKSSYEQYF.

The chain joins TRBV7-9 to TRBJ1-3; D unclear. CDR3 size: 18 residues. V was pared by 4 bases and J by 3 bases, with 22 bases between. Germline values: CDR1 SEHNR, CDR2 FQNEAQ (reference sequence). CDR3 sequence: CASSYPGSPDEDGNTIYF. DNA of the CDR3: TGTGCCAGCAGCTACCCCGGGAGCCCCGACGAGGATGGAAACACCATATATTTT.

This chain links TRBV7-9 with TRBJ2-2; D remains ambiguous. Looked up from germline, CDR1 is SEHNR and CDR2 is FQNEAQ (reference sequence). V lost 1 base and J 3 bases, leaving 3 bases between the germline ends. The CDR3 spans 13 residues. CDR3 DNA sequence: TGTGCCAGCAGCTTAGAGCACACCGGGGAGCTGTTTTTT. It yields the protein CASSLEHTGELFF.

The genes are TRBV18 and TRBJ2-7; D is ambiguous. Trimming cost V 6 bases and J 0 bases, with 3 bases left between them. The CDR3 contains 11 residues. Per the germline V gene, CDR1 is KGHSH and CDR2 is LQKENI. The CDR3: CASSLSYEQYF. The CDR3 DNA reads TGTGCCAGCTCCCTCTCCTACGAGCAGTACTTC.

CDR3 DNA sequence: TGTGCCAGCAGCGTCGGGACAGTTGCTAGCACAGATACGCAGTATTTT. Residues: CASSVGTVASTDTQYF. The chain employs TRBV7-9 and TRBJ2-3; 7 positions match TRBD1. Looked up from germline, CDR1 is SEHNR and CDR2 is FQNEAQ (reference sequence). The CDR3 contains 16 residues. After removal of 5 bases from V and 0 bases from J, the junction contained 8 bases not matched to a gene.

V and J are TRBV12-5 and TRBJ2-7; 13 bases are shared with TRBD2. The germline CDR1 and CDR2 sequences are LGHNT and FRNRAP. Trimming at V came to 6 bases and at J to 7 bases, leaving 6 bases not matched to a gene. The CDR3 sequence is 14 residues long. This chain's CDR3 is CASGLGLAGNEQYF. DNA of the CDR3: TGTGCTAGTGGACTGGGACTAGCGGGGAATGAGCAGTACTTC.

This chain joins TRBV7-2 and TRBJ1-1; TRBD1 matches 7 bases. Losses at the gene ends were 0 bases for V and 8 bases for J; bases not matched to a gene: 3. Germline V gene sequence: CDR1 SGHTA, CDR2 FQGNSA. CDR3 length: 13 amino acids. CDR3 region: CASSLAVRGEAFF. Written as DNA, the CDR3 is TGTGCCAGCAGCTTAGCAGTCAGGGGGGAAGCTTTCTTT.

V usage is TRBV7-2 and J usage is TRBJ1-3, with D uncertain. This CDR3 has 15 residues. Germline CDR1 and CDR2: SGHTA and FQGNSA. Trimming removed 1 base at V and 4 bases at J, with 11 bases between. In nucleotides, the CDR3 is TGTGCCAGCAGCTTAGACGGGTCAAGAGGAAACACCATATATTTT. Encoded protein: CASSLDGSRGNTIYF.

This clone was recorded at least ten times. The chain carries TRBV6-1 and TRBJ2-6, with D perhaps matching TRBD2 (5 bases). The CDR3 extends over 16 amino acids. Between the trimmed V and J ends, which lost 1 base and 3 bases, there was a span of 10 bases. The germline V gene encodes CDR1 MNHNS and CDR2 SASEGT. The CDR3 DNA reads as TGTGCCAGCAGTGAAGAAGAGGGAAGTGGGGCCAACGTCCTGACTTTC. Encoded protein: CASSEEEGSGANVLTF.

V usage is TRBV7-2 and J usage is TRBJ1-3; tentatively, D is TRBD1 (6 bases). CDR1 and CDR2 from the germline V gene are SGHTA and FQGNSA. The germline V and J ends were trimmed by 2 bases and 0 bases, with 11 bases remaining between them. The length of the CDR3 is 16 residues. CDR3 loop: CASSLSTGSSGNTIYF. The CDR3 DNA reads as TGTGCCAGCAGCTTAAGTACAGGGAGCTCTGGAAACACCATATATTTT.

This clone was counted a single time. The chain has TRBV19 and TRBJ1-1, with 7 bases identical to TRBD1. V lost 5 bases, J lost 4 bases, and 7 bases stayed unmatched. CDR1 is LNHDA, CDR2 SQIVND, per germline (reference sequence). The CDR3 length is 14 residues. The CDR3 is CASSPSGGTTEAFF. DNA of the CDR3: TGTGCCAGTAGTCCATCAGGGGGGACCACTGAAGCTTTCTTT.

The V call is TRBV28, the J call TRBJ1-1; perhaps TRBD1 as D (6 bases). Germline V gene sequence: CDR1 MDHEN, CDR2 SYDVKM. The CDR3 runs to 15 residues. V lost 3 bases to trimming and J lost 0 bases, with 11 bases between them. The CDR3 loop is CASSFFRGMNTEAFF. CDR3 coding DNA: TGTGCCAGCAGTTTTTTCAGGGGCATGAACACTGAAGCTTTCTTT.

V is TRBV7-2 and J is TRBJ1-2; possibly TRBD1 for D (5 bases). The CDR3 length is 15 residues. Trimming pared 5 bases from V and 3 bases from J, leaving 16 bases between. Germline values: CDR1 SGHTA, CDR2 FQGNSA. CDR3 nucleotide sequence: TGTGCCAGCAGCCTAGAACGACAGATTTACTATGGCTACACCTTC. Translation gives CASSLERQIYYGYTF.

The rearrangement links TRBV24-1 to TRBJ2-2, with 10 positions matching TRBD2. The junction had 3 bases not matched to a gene; V was cut back by 6 bases and J by 0 bases. This CDR3 comprises 16 residues. CDR1 is KGHDR, CDR2 SFDVKD, per germline. Here the CDR3 reads CATSLAGAPNTGELFF. As DNA, the CDR3 is TGTGCCACCAGTCTAGCGGGGGCACCGAACACCGGGGAGCTGTTTTTT.

The rearrangement links TRBV9 to TRBJ2-5; D is perhaps TRBD2 (6 bases). CDR1 and CDR2 from the germline V gene are SGDLS and YYNGEE. This CDR3 region has 17 residues. V lost 0 bases, J lost 0 bases, and 15 bases lay in between. CDR3: CASSVGHGAGYQETQYF. The DNA for the CDR3 is TGTGCCAGCAGCGTAGGTCACGGGGCGGGGTACCAAGAGACCCAGTACTTC.

This clone was seen just once. The gene calls are TRBV6-4 and TRBJ1-5, with 9 bases that match TRBD1. The CDR3 totals 19 residues. Looked up from germline, CDR1 is MRHNA and CDR2 is SNTAGT. V lost 6 bases, J lost 1 base, and 16 bases stayed unmatched. CDR3 nucleotides: TGTGCCAGCAGGAGTTATATGGACAGGGGTTTTTGGAGCAATCAGCCCCAGCATTTT. This sequence encodes CASRSYMDRGFWSNQPQHF.

The V gene is TRBV5-6, the J gene TRBJ2-7; 9 nucleotides match TRBD1. From germline, CDR1 is SGHDT and CDR2 YYEEEE. The CDR3 runs to 14 residues. J lost 5 bases, V lost 2 bases, and 5 bases had no gene match. CDR3 loop: CASSLGQGFDEQYF. Written as DNA, the CDR3 is TGTGCCAGCAGCTTAGGACAGGGGTTCGACGAGCAGTACTTC.

This clone was counted between two and nine times. The chain uses TRBV18 and TRBJ2-2, with 7 positions matching TRBD1. The CDR3 is made up of 16 amino acids. CDR1 is KGHSH, CDR2 LQKENI, per germline. The V and J ends lost 3 bases and 4 bases, in that order; junction bases with no gene match: 8. CDR3 in DNA: TGTGCCAGCTCACCTACAGGGGAAAGTGGCACCGGGGAGCTGTTTTTT. This sequence encodes CASSPTGESGTGELFF. The entire variable domain, with the rest obtained from reference TRBV18 and TRBJ2-2, is as follows: NAGVMQNPRHLVRRRGQEARLRCSPMKGHSHVYWYRQLPEEGLKFMVYLQKENIIDESGMPKERFSAEFPKEGPSILRIQQVVRGDSAAYFCASSPTGESGTGELFFGEGSRLTVL.

The chain uses TRBV5-6 and TRBJ2-2; D might be TRBD2 (6 bases). The CDR3 runs 16 residues. Per the germline V gene, CDR1 is SGHDT and CDR2 is YYEEEE. Deletions cut 3 bases from V and 0 bases from J, with 12 bases between. CDR3 coding DNA: TGTGCCAGCAGCTATGGTGCGGGGTCGAACACCGGGGAGCTGTTTTTT. Protein sequence: CASSYGAGSNTGELFF.

CDR3 in amino acids: CASSLALDTQYF. As DNA, the CDR3 is TGCGCCAGCAGCTTGGCTCTAGATACGCAGTATTTT. The chain joins TRBV4-1 to TRBJ2-3; D gene unclear. Between the trimmed V and J ends, which lost 5 bases and 5 bases, there was a span of 8 bases. Germline V gene sequence: CDR1 MGHRA, CDR2 YSYEKL. The CDR3 has 12 residues.

V gene TRBV6-5 combines with J gene TRBJ2-5, with D unresolved. This CDR3 has 14 amino acids. Germline V gene sequence: CDR1 MNHEY, CDR2 SVGAGI. V was pared by 0 bases and J by 5 bases, with 10 bases between. In DNA, the CDR3 is TGTGCCAGCAGTTACTCGTTCCGGCGGGAGACCCAGTACTTC. Encoded protein: CASSYSFRRETQYF.

The chain is built from TRBV12-3 or TRBV12-4 and TRBJ1-1; tentative D call: TRBD1 (6 bases). The CDR3 is made up of 13 amino acids. V was pared by 7 bases and J by 7 bases, with 16 bases between. Here the CDR3 DNA reads TGTGCCAGCAAGACAGGAATTGGTGTTGAAGCTTTCTTT. It yields the protein CASKTGIGVEAFF.

In the case of this clone: A much larger clone lies a single base off, so this may be a read error. This chain links TRBV7-3 with TRBJ2-1; TRBD2 might be the D (5 bases). The germline CDR1 and CDR2 sequences are SGHTA and FQGTGA. Trimming removed 2 bases at V and 0 bases at J, with 8 bases between. The CDR3 loop spans 15 amino acids. CDR3 in DNA: TGTGCCAGCAGCTTAGGGGAGAGCTCCTACAATGAGCAGTTCTTC. Residues: CASSLGESSYNEQFF.

A word on this clone: The sample carries other DNA sequences with the same CDR3. The rearrangement joins TRBV7-9 to TRBJ1-6, with TRBD1 identical over 7 bases. J gave up 3 bases and V 5 bases, and 1 base lay outside the gene matches. This CDR3 contains 14 residues. The germline CDR1 and CDR2 sequences are SEHNR and FQNEAQ (reference sequence). The CDR3 region is CASSRQGYNSPLHF. For the CDR3, the DNA is TGTGCCAGCAGCCGACAGGGCTATAATTCACCCCTCCACTTT.